These T cell receptor beta chains were read from a single sample in a study of T cells in Graves' hyperthyroidism and ophthalmopathy. TCRdb recomputed calls from the multiplex PCR reads with MiXCR, one row per CDR3 protein. In the table there are about 380,000 distinct CDR3 sequences, roughly 15% of which are singletons. The sample comprised blood. Receptors were obtained from a woman in her twenties or thirties with Graves' ophthalmopathy. The CDR3 runs from the conserved cysteine through the conserved F or W. The D gene is left open where the match is weak. The listing skips clone size in some rows; elsewhere it reads once, few, many or a size class.

few TRBJ2-4 TRBD2 TRBV10-2 CASSSLAGQAKNIQYF TGCGCCAGCAGCTCGCTAGCGGGGCAAGCCAAAAACATTCAGTACTTC
many TRBJ2-5 - TRBV7-6 CASSLETRETQYF TGTGCCAGCAGCTTGGAGACCAGGGAGACCCAGTACTTC
many TRBJ2-7 - TRBV30 CAWSVGQGRYYEQYF TGTGCCTGGAGTGTGGGGCAGGGTAGATACTACGAGCAGTACTTC
many TRBJ2-7 TRBD2 TRBV3-1 CASSQGTSIEVPYEQYF TGTGCCAGCAGCCAAGGGACTAGCATTGAAGTTCCTTACGAGCAGTACTTC
many TRBJ1-1 - TRBV5-1 CASSLRGGDWTDMNTEAFF TGCGCCAGCAGCTTGCGGGGGGGAGATTGGACAGACATGAACACTGAAGCTTTCTTT
- TRBJ1-2 - TRBV19 CASSELRSYGYTF TGTGCCAGCTCAGAGCTGAGGAGCTATGGCTACACCTTC
many TRBJ2-7 TRBD1 TRBV29-1 CSVAGTGKVSGTYEQYF TGCAGCGTCGCCGGGACAGGGAAAGTGTCTGGTACCTACGAGCAGTACTTC
many TRBJ1-4 - TRBV5-1 CASSLKGATSEEKLFF TGCGCCAGCAGCTTAAAAGGCGCCACCTCCGAAGAAAAACTGTTTTTT
few TRBJ1-3 - TRBV12-3/TRBV12-4 CASSPFGLITGNTIYF TGTGCCAGCAGTCCATTCGGGTTAATAACTGGAAACACCATATATTTT
many TRBJ2-1 - TRBV11-3 CASSLEPSYNEQFF TGTGCCAGCAGCTTAGAACCCTCCTACAATGAGCAGTTCTTC
many TRBJ1-5 TRBD1 TRBV20-1 CSAADRGGNQPQHF TGCAGTGCTGCGGACAGGGGTGGCAATCAGCCCCAGCATTTT
- TRBJ2-2 - TRBV5-8 CASSFARGNTGELFF TGTGCCAGCAGCTTTGCCAGGGGGAACACCGGGGAGCTGTTTTTT
- TRBJ2-3 - TRBV9 CASSVDPDLIPSTDTQYF TGTGCCAGCAGCGTCGATCCCGACTTGATACCTAGCACAGATACGCAGTATTTT
many TRBJ2-7 TRBD1 TRBV20-1 CSAPTPRDRGIVSYEQYF TGCAGTGCTCCCACACCCCGGGACAGGGGTATTGTGTCCTACGAGCAGTACTTC
few TRBJ1-3 - TRBV2 CASSEAVPSGNTIYF TGTGCCAGCAGTGAAGCTGTACCCTCTGGAAACACCATATATTTT
many TRBJ2-5 - TRBV27 CASSSQRGQTQYF TGTGCCAGCAGTTCCCAGAGGGGCCAGACCCAGTACTTC
many TRBJ2-1 TRBD2 TRBV7-2 CASRLAGGRTYNEQFF TGTGCCAGCAGACTAGCGGGGGGGCGGACTTACAATGAGCAGTTCTTC
many TRBJ2-5 - TRBV7-9 CASRSGFWETQYF TGTGCCAGCAGATCAGGGTTTTGGGAGACCCAGTACTTC
many TRBJ1-6 - TRBV11-2 CASSLDSLSPLHF TGTGCCAGCAGCTTGGACAGCCTTTCACCCCTCCACTTT
- TRBJ2-7 TRBD2 TRBV7-3 CASSRPGGLEQYF TGTGCCAGCAGTCGTCCGGGGGGACTCGAGCAATACTTC
many TRBJ2-5 - TRBV12-3/TRBV12-4 CASSLSFTQETQYF TGTGCCAGCAGTTTATCCTTTACCCAAGAGACCCAGTACTTC
few TRBJ2-1 - TRBV4-1 CASSPQGPSSYNEQFF TGCGCCAGCAGCCCTCAGGGGCCCAGCTCCTACAATGAGCAGTTCTTC
many TRBJ2-1 - TRBV12-3/TRBV12-4 CASSLLFEQFF TGTGCCAGCAGTTTACTCTTTGAGCAGTTCTTC
few TRBJ2-4 TRBD1 TRBV3-1 CASSPGTGAKNIQYF TGTGCCAGCAGCCCCGGGACAGGGGCCAAAAACATTCAGTACTTC
many TRBJ1-1 - TRBV7-2 CASSSLGSLGAFF TGTGCCAGCAGCTCCCTCGGGTCATTAGGAGCTTTCTTT
many TRBJ1-1 - TRBV28 CASSFPAGADTEAFF TGTGCCAGCAGTTTTCCCGCCGGGGCGGACACTGAAGCTTTCTTT
many TRBJ1-4 - TRBV7-9 CASSLNEKLFF TGTGCCAGCAGCTTAAATGAAAAACTGTTTTTT
many TRBJ2-1 - TRBV13 CASSLMAEYNEQFF TGTGCCAGCAGCTTAATGGCGGAGTACAATGAGCAGTTCTTC
many TRBJ1-1 - TRBV20-1 CSAGDYRALNTEAFF TGCAGTGCTGGGGACTACAGGGCCTTGAACACTGAAGCTTTCTTT
- TRBJ1-4 TRBD1 TRBV9 CASSEGTGKEKLFF TGTGCCAGCAGTGAGGGGACAGGGAAGGAAAAACTGTTTTTT
- TRBJ2-7 - TRBV3-1 CASSQGVAIPYEQYF TGTGCCAGCAGCCAAGGCGTAGCTATTCCCTACGAGCAGTACTTC
- TRBJ1-2 TRBD1 TRBV9 CASYRTGALESGYTF TGTGCCAGCTACCGGACAGGCGCCTTGGAGAGTGGCTACACCTTC
- TRBJ1-5 - TRBV6-1 CASRMVDGQPQHF TGTGCCAGCAGGATGGTGGACGGTCAGCCCCAGCATTTT
many TRBJ2-6 TRBD1 TRBV9 CASSALPGQGKPGANVLTF TGTGCCAGCAGCGCCCTACCGGGACAGGGTAAGCCTGGGGCCAACGTCCTGACTTTC
many TRBJ1-5 TRBD1 TRBV2 CASSGGQGASQPQHF TGTGCCAGCAGTGGGGGACAGGGGGCGTCTCAGCCCCAGCATTTT
many TRBJ1-1 - TRBV2 CASKGRRAFF TGTGCCAGCAAGGGCAGAAGAGCTTTCTTT
many TRBJ1-1 - TRBV6-1 CASSPRGLSTEAFF TGTGCCAGCAGTCCTCGGGGCTTGAGCACTGAAGCTTTCTTT
- TRBJ2-5 TRBD1 TRBV20-1 CSARQDRPEQQETQYF TGCAGTGCTAGACAGGACAGGCCTGAGCAGCAAGAGACCCAGTACTTC
- TRBJ2-1 - TRBV10-3 CAIGAGLTYNEQFF TGTGCCATCGGGGCGGGCCTTACCTACAATGAGCAGTTCTTC
many TRBJ1-1 - TRBV30 CAWSRTGYTEAFF TGTGCCTGGAGCCGAACAGGGTATACTGAAGCTTTCTTT
- TRBJ1-2 - TRBV29-1 CSADEVANYGYTF TGCAGCGCTGACGAAGTAGCTAACTATGGCTACACCTTC
many TRBJ1-1 TRBD1 TRBV28 CASSSPGTENTEAFF TGTGCCAGCAGTTCCCCCGGGACAGAGAACACTGAAGCTTTCTTT
many TRBJ1-5 - TRBV20-1 CSARFPAWGQPQHF TGCAGTGCTAGGTTTCCGGCTTGGGGACAGCCCCAGCATTTT